The 10 T cell receptor beta chains given below trace back to one sample, sequenced in a study of Ad26.COV2.S vaccination and SARS-CoV-2 variants. TCRdb's copy holds only in-frame clones and misses some; the assay was immunoSEQ multiplex PCR. The repertoire holds around 270,000 clones, with around nine tenths as singletons. The treatment denotes: approximately 18 received Ad26.COV2.S at low or high dose, single or two shots; a few received placebo; per-sample allocation not given. The samples were gathered on day 63 after the first injection of vaccine or placebo. The sample was peripheral blood, taken in a trial of Ad26.COV2.S vaccine versus placebo. Receptor source: a person aged 18-65 years who received the Ad26.COV2.S COVID-19 vaccine or a placebo.

The CDR3 DNA sequence: TGCGCCAGCAGCCCCGAAGCCGCAGGACATCCACCCTACGAGCAGTACTTC. It codes for CASSPEAAGHPPYEQYF. The V and J genes are TRBV5-1 and TRBJ2-7; D is possibly TRBD1 (5 bases). V was clipped by 4 bases and J by 2 bases, with 22 bases between them. In germline, CDR1 is SGHRS, CDR2 YFSETQ. CDR3 length: 17 residues.

The rearrangement uses TRBV7-2 and TRBJ2-7, with a possible D match to TRBD2 (5 bases). This CDR3 has 13 residues. V was clipped by 5 bases and J by 2 bases, with 10 bases between them. Per the germline V gene, CDR1 is SGHTA and CDR2 is FQGNSA. CDR3 residues: CASSVDSAYEQYF. CDR3 DNA: TGTGCCAGCAGCGTAGATAGCGCCTACGAGCAGTACTTC.

The chain carries TRBV6-6 and TRBJ2-7, with TRBD2 matching 14 bases. The J segment lost 7 bases and the V segment lost 7 bases, leaving 6 bases of the junction unmatched. CDR1 is MNHNY, CDR2 SVGAGI, per germline (reference sequence). This CDR3 contains 14 residues. CDR3 sequence: CASTRLAGGGEQYV. CDR3 coding DNA: TGTGCCAGCACCCGACTAGCGGGAGGGGGAGAGCAGTACGTC.

The chain links TRBV10-3 to TRBJ1-2; the match to TRBD1 covers 7 bases. The CDR3 is made up of 14 amino acids. Trimming removed 3 bases from V and 8 bases from J; junction bases left unmatched: 9. Per germline, CDR1 ENHRY and CDR2 SYGVKD. CDR3 residues: CAISDHGQVGGYTF. The CDR3 nucleotides are TGTGCCATCAGTGACCACGGACAGGTGGGAGGCTACACCTTC.

The chain carries TRBV25-1 and TRBJ2-2; the match to TRBD1 covers 8 bases. Germline V gives CDR1 MGHDK, CDR2 SYGVNS. Germline trimming cut 8 bases from V and 3 bases from J; bases unmatched to any gene: 5. This CDR3 spans 14 amino acids. In DNA form, the CDR3 reads TGTGCCAGCCGGACAGGGCCCGACACCGGGGAGCTGTTTTTT. Translated: CASRTGPDTGELFF.

The chain joins TRBV3-1 (or the pseudogene TRBV3-2) to TRBJ2-1, with 10 nucleotides matching TRBD2. Trimming at V came to 1 base and at J to 5 bases, leaving 2 bases not matched to a gene. Germline CDR1 is LGHDT and CDR2 is YNNKEL (reference sequence). The CDR3 consists of 15 residues. CDR3 bases: TGTGCCAGCAGCCAAGGACTAGCGGGTAACAATGAGCAGTTCTTC. Its protein product is CASSQGLAGNNEQFF.

Only a few counts were recorded for this clone. The gene calls are TRBV27 and TRBJ1-1; D call uncertain. V gave up 4 bases and J gave up 0 bases, with 12 bases separating them. The CDR3 sequence is 15 residues long. Germline V gene data show CDR1 as MNHEY and CDR2 as SMNVEV (reference sequence). The CDR3: CASSSLPLVNTEAFF. The CDR3 nucleotides are TGTGCCAGCAGTTCCCTCCCCTTAGTGAACACTGAAGCTTTCTTT.

The chain joins TRBV27 to TRBJ2-2; TRBD2 might be the D (7 bases). This CDR3 is 16 amino acids long. The germline gives CDR1 MNHEY, CDR2 SMNVEV (reference sequence). Trimming pared 5 bases from V and 4 bases from J, leaving 17 bases between. This CDR3 is CASSPSGGRGTGELFF. CDR3 sequence (DNA): TGTGCCAGCAGTCCGTCGGGAGGCAGGGGCACCGGGGAGCTGTTTTTT.

The V and J genes are TRBV7-8 and TRBJ2-2, with TRBD1 matching over 9 bases. Looked up from germline, CDR1 is SGHVS and CDR2 is FQNEAQ. Unmatched junction bases numbered 7, after V lost 0 bases and J lost 5 bases. The CDR3 loop spans 17 amino acids. CDR3 bases: TGTGCCAGCAGCTTAGCCAGCTTACAGGGGGCGACCGGGGAGCTGTTTTTT. It codes for CASSLASLQGATGELFF. The full variable domain, with the rest looked up from reference TRBV7-8 and TRBJ2-2, is GAGVSQSPRYKVAKRGQDVALRCDPISGHVSLFWYQQALGQGPEFLTYFQNEAQLDKSGLPSDRFFAERPEGSVSTLKIQRTQQEDSAVYLCASSLASLQGATGELFFGEGSRLTVL.

The J gene is TRBJ2-1, the V gene TRBV7-9, with D possibly matching TRBD1 (5 bases). The CDR3 totals 12 residues. The V and J ends lost 7 bases and 6 bases respectively, with 10 bases between them. Looked up from germline, CDR1 is SEHNR and CDR2 is FQNEAQ (reference sequence). CDR3 in amino acids: CASIDQGNEQFF. The CDR3, as DNA: TGTGCCAGCATAGATCAGGGCAATGAGCAGTTCTTC.